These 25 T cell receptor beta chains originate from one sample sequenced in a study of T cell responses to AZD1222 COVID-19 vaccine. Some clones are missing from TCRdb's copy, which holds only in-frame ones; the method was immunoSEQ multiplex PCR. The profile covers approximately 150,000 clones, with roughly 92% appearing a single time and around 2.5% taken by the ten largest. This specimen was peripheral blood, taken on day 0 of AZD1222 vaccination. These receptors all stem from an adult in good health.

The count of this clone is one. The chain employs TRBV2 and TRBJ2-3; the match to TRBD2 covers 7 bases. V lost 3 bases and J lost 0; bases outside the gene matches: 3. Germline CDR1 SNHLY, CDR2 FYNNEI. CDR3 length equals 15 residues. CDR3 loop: CASSEGGGSTDTQYF. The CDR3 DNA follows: TGTGCCAGCAGTGAGGGGGGAGGGAGCACAGATACGCAGTATTTT.

CDR3 DNA sequence: TGTGCCAGCTCACCAATGGGGCAGCCAGGGGACTATGAGCAGTTCTTC. Its protein is CASSPMGQPGDYEQFF. V usage is TRBV18 and J usage is TRBJ2-1; D assignment may be TRBD1 or TRBD2 (6 bases each). Trimming stripped 2 bases from V and 8 bases from J, with 19 bases between. CDR3 length: 16 amino acids. Germline CDR1 KGHSH, CDR2 LQKENI. The full variable domain, rest sourced from reference TRBV18 and TRBJ2-1, is NAGVMQNPRHLVRRRGQEARLRCSPMKGHSHVYWYRQLPEEGLKFMVYLQKENIIDESGMPKERFSAEFPKEGPSILRIQQVVRGDSAAYFCASSPMGQPGDYEQFFGPGTRLTVL.

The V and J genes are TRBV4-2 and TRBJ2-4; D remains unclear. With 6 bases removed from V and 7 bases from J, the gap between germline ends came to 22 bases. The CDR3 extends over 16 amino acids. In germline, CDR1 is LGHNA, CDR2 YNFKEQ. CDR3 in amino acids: CASRPNSYPLGNIQYF. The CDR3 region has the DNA TGTGCCAGCAGACCCAACAGCTACCCATTGGGGAACATTCAGTACTTC.

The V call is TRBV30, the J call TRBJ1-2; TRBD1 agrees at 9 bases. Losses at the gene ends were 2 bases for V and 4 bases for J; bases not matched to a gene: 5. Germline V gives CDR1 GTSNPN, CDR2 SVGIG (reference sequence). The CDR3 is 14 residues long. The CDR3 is CAWSTGQGRYGYTF. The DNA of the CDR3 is TGTGCCTGGAGTACGGGACAGGGACGCTATGGCTACACCTTC. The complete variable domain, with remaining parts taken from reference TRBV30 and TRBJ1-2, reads SQTIHQWPATLVQPVGSPLSLECTVEGTSNPNLYWYRQAAGRGLQLLFYSVGIGQISSEVPQNLSASRPQDRQFILSSKKLLLSDSGFYLCAWSTGQGRYGYTFGSGTRLTVV.

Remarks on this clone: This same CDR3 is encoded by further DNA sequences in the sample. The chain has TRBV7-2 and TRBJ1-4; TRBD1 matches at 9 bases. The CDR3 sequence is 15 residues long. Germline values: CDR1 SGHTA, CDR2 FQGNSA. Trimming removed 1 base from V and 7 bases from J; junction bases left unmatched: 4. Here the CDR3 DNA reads TGTGCCAGCAGCTTAGAGGGACAGGGTAGTGAAAAACTGTTTTTT. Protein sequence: CASSLEGQGSEKLFF. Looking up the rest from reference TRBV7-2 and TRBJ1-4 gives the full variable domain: GAGVSQSPSNKVTEKGKDVELRCDPISGHTALYWYRQSLGQGLEFLIYFQGNSAPDKSGLPSDRFSAERTGGSVSTLTIQRTQQEDSAVYLCASSLEGQGSEKLFFGSGTQLSVL.

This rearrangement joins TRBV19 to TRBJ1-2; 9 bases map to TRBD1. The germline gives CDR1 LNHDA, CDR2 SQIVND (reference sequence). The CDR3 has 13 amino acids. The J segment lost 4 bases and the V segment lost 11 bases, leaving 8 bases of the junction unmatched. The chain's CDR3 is CAGAGQGGYGYTF. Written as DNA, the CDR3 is TGTGCCGGAGCGGGACAGGGTGGCTATGGCTACACCTTC.

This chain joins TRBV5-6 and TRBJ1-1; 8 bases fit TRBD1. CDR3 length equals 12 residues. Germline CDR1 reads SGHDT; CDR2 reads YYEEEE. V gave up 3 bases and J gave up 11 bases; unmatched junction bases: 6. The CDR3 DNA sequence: TGTGCCAGCAGCTCATGGACAGGGATGGCTTTCTTT. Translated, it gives CASSSWTGMAFF.

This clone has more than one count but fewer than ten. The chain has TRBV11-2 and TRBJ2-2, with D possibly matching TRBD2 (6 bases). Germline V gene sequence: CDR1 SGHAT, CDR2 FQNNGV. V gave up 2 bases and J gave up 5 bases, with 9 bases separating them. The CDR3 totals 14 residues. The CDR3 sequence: CASSLLARTGELFF. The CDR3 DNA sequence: TGTGCCAGCAGCTTACTAGCGAGGACCGGGGAGCTGTTTTTT.

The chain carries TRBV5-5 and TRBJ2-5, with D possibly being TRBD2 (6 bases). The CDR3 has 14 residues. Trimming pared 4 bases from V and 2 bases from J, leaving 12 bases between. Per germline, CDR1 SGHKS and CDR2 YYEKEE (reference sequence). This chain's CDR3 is CASSPPGVQETQYF. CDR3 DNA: TGTGCCAGCAGCCCCCCGGGGGTGCAAGAGACCCAGTACTTC.

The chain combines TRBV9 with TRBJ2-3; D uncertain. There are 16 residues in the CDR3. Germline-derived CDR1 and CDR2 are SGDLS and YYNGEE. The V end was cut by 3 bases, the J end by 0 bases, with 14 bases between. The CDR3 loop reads CASSAPGASSTDTQYF. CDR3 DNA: TGTGCCAGCAGCGCCCCAGGAGCGTCGAGCACAGATACGCAGTATTTT. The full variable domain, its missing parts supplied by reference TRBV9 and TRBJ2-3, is DSGVTQTPKHLITATGQRVTLRCSPRSGDLSVYWYQQSLDQGLQFLIQYYNGEERAKGNILERFSAQQFPDLHSELNLSSLELGDSALYFCASSAPGASSTDTQYFGPGTRLTVL.

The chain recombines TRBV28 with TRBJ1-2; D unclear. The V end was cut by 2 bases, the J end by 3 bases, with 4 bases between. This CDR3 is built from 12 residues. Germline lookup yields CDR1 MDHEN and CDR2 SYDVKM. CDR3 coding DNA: TGTGCCAGCAGTTTACAGGACTATGGCTACACCTTC. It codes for CASSLQDYGYTF.

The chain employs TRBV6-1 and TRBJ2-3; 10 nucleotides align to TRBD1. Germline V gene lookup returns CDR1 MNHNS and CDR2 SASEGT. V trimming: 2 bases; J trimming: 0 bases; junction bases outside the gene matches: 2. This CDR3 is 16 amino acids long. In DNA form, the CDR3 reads TGTGCCAGCAGTGAACGACAGGGGGCTAGCACAGATACGCAGTATTTT. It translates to CASSERQGASTDTQYF.

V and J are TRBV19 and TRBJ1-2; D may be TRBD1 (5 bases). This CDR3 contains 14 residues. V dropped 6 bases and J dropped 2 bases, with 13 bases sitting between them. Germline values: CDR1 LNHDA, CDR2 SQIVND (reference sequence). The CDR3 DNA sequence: TGTGCCAGTAGGGCAGGGTCCGTGAACTATGGCTACACCTTC. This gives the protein CASRAGSVNYGYTF.

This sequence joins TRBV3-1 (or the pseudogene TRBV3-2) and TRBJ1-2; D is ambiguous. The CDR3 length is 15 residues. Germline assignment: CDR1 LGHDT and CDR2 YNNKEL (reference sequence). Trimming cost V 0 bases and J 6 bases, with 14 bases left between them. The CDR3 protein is CASSQDLQALNGYTF. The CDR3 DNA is TGTGCCAGCAGCCAAGATCTCCAGGCTCTCAATGGCTACACCTTC.

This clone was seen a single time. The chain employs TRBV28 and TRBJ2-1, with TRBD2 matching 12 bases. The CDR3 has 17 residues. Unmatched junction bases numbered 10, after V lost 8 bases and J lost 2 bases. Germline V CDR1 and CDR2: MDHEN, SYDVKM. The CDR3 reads CASVSPWTSGTYNEQFF. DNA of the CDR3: TGTGCCAGCGTATCCCCGTGGACTAGCGGGACCTACAATGAGCAGTTCTTC.

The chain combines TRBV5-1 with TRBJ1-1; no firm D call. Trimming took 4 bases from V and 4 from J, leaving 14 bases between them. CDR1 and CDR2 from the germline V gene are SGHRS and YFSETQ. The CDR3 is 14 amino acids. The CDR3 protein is CASSLPDLGTEAFF. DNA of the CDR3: TGCGCCAGCAGCCTCCCCGATTTGGGCACTGAAGCTTTCTTT.

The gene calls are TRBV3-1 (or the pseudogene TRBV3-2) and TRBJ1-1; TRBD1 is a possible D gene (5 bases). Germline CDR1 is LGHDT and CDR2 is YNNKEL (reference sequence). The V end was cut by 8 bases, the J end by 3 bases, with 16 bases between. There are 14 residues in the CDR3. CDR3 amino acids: CASRAQARDTEAFF. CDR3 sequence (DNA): TGTGCCAGCCGGGCCCAGGCCAGGGACACTGAAGCTTTCTTT.

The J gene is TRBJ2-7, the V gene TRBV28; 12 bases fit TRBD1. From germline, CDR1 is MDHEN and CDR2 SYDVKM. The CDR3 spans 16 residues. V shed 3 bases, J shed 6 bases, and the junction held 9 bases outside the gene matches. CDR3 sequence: CASSLGPGQGASEQYF. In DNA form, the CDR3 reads TGTGCCAGCAGTTTGGGCCCGGGACAGGGGGCTTCCGAGCAGTACTTC. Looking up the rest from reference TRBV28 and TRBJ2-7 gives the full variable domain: DVKVTQSSRYLVKRTGEKVFLECVQDMDHENMFWYRQDPGLGLRLIYFSYDVKMKEKGDIPEGYSVSREKKERFSLILESASTNQTSMYLCASSLGPGQGASEQYFGPGTRLTVT.

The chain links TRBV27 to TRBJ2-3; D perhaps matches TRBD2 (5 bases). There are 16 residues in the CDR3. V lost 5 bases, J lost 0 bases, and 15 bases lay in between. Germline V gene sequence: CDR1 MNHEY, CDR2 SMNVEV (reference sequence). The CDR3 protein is CASSLRTSPSTDTQYF. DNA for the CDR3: TGTGCCAGCAGTCTACGGACTTCCCCTAGCACAGATACGCAGTATTTT.

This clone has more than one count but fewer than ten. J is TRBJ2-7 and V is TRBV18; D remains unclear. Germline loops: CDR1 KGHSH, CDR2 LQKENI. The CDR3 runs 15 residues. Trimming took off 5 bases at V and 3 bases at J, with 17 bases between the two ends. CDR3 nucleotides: TGTGCCAGCTCAGCCGACAATGAGTTCCTCTACGAGCAGTACTTC. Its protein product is CASSADNEFLYEQYF.

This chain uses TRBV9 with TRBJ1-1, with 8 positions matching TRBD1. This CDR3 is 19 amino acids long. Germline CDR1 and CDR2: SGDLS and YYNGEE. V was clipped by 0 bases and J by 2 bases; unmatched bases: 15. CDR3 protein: CASSVGAGGAGVGNTEAFF. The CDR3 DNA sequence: TGTGCCAGCAGCGTAGGGGCAGGGGGCGCGGGGGTCGGCAACACTGAAGCTTTCTTT.

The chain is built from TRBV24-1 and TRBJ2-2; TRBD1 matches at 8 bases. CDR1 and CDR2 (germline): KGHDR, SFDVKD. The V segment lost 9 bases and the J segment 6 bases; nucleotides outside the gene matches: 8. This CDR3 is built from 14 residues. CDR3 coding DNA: TGTGCCACCCGCAGGACAGGGTCTGCCGGGGAGCTGTTTTTT. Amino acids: CATRRTGSAGELFF.

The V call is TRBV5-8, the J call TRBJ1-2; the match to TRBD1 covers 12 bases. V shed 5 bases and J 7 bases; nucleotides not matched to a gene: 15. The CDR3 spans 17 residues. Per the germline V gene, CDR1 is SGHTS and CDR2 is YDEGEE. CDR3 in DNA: TGTGCCAGCAGTCCCCCGGACGGGACAGGGGGCCTTGGTGGCTACACCTTC. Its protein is CASSPPDGTGGLGGYTF.

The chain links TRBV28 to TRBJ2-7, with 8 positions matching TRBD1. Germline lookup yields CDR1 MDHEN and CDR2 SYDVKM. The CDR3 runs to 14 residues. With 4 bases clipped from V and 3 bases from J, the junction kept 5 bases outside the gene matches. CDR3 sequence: CASSYGQGGYEQYF. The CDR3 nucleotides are TGTGCCAGCAGTTACGGACAGGGTGGCTACGAGCAGTACTTC.

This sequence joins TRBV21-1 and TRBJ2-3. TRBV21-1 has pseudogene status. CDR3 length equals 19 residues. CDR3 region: CASSTLRGDVGSRTDTQYF. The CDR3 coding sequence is TGTGCCAGCAGCACACTTAGAGGGGACGTAGGCAGCCGCACAGATACGCAGTATTTT.